This T cell receptor (beta chain) stems from a study of T cell repertoires in cytomegalovirus infection. On the study more broadly: Well-studied HLA-B-restricted epitopes and recently identified HLA-C-restricted epitopes of CMV were both used in the study. From public TCR beta signatures came an indication of both CMV infection and matching HLA type.

Study observations and caveats: Ex vivo, HLA-C-restricted CMV-specific TCR beta clonotypes prevailed over the rest of the response. Individuals carrying CMV plus the relevant HLA were identified by cumulative frequency of public TCR beta families.

TCRdb independently ran MiXCR on the reads; one entry per CDR3 protein. The sample has around 300,000 distinct CDR3 sequences, under 25% seen once. In this sample, this clonotype turned up a few times. Its antigen is undetermined. The ends lost 0 bases at V and 4 bases at J; junction bases unmatched: 4. This CDR3 contains 16 residues. Per germline, CDR1 SGHVS and CDR2 FNYEAQ. This sequence joins TRBV7-6 and TRBJ1-2; 11 bases align to TRBD1. The input for sequencing was cultured PBMCs, taken from culture after CMV antigen stimulation. The receptor was derived from a human donor in good health (CMV status not recorded). Some clones in this sample may be carry-over from other donors' samples. CDR3 sequence reads: CASSLAGQGAGYGYTF. In DNA form, the CDR3 reads TGTGCCAGCAGCTTAGCCGGACAGGGGGCCGGCTATGGCTACACCTTC.